This is a list of T cell receptor beta chains from one sample in a study of cytomegalovirus exposure and HLA in healthy donors. The repertoire was sequenced with immunoSEQ multiplex PCR; TCRdb's copy has only in-frame clones and lacks some. This sample has 90,000 to 130,000 clones; about nine tenths occur once, and the top ten carry under 2%. Sequenced material: PBMCs. These receptors were obtained from a woman younger than 35 in good health and CMV-seronegative. CDR3s leave out the opening cysteine and the closing phenylalanine or tryptophan. Each record gives: J gene, V gene, CDR3 protein.

j_gene: TRBJ2-1; v_gene: TRBV9; CDR3aa: ASSVWGGDLRNNEQF
j_gene: TRBJ2-4; v_gene: TRBV4-3; CDR3aa: ASSQARQGENIQY
j_gene: TRBJ2-7; v_gene: TRBV7-2; CDR3aa: ASSLEGGLAGGDEQY
j_gene: TRBJ2-7; v_gene: TRBV5-5; CDR3aa: ASSAFGASSYEQY
j_gene: TRBJ2-3; v_gene: TRBV4-2; CDR3aa: ASSQDLSSLNTQY
j_gene: TRBJ1-5; v_gene: TRBV5-5; CDR3aa: ASSLGQGNNQPQH
j_gene: TRBJ1-2; v_gene: TRBV9; CDR3aa: ASSVSGQGKIYGYT
j_gene: TRBJ1-1; v_gene: TRBV5-4; CDR3aa: ASSLDSKAF
j_gene: TRBJ2-7; v_gene: TRBV5-1; CDR3aa: ASSLASSYEQY
j_gene: TRBJ2-7; v_gene: TRBV4-1; CDR3aa: ASSQRGDVPGGQYEQY
j_gene: TRBJ1-5; v_gene: TRBV5-6; CDR3aa: ASSWGGAGNQPQH
j_gene: TRBJ1-5; v_gene: TRBV5-8; CDR3aa: ASSIGTGVNQPQH
j_gene: TRBJ1-2; v_gene: TRBV4-3; CDR3aa: ASSQDAGSGYGYT
j_gene: TRBJ2-3; v_gene: TRBV19; CDR3aa: ASSPSYTSTDTQY
j_gene: TRBJ1-2; v_gene: TRBV28; CDR3aa: ASSLQGDYGYT
j_gene: TRBJ1-2; v_gene: TRBV28; CDR3aa: ASSPQGARAGYT
j_gene: TRBJ2-7; v_gene: TRBV7-6; CDR3aa: ASSLEAPYEQY
j_gene: TRBJ2-7; v_gene: TRBV28; CDR3aa: ASSFSGQGSEQY
j_gene: TRBJ1-2; v_gene: TRBV4-3; CDR3aa: ASSAPGQPSYGYT
j_gene: TRBJ2-7; v_gene: TRBV5-4; CDR3aa: ASSTGTAGSYEQY
j_gene: TRBJ2-2; v_gene: TRBV7-3; CDR3aa: ASSFQPTSNTGELF
j_gene: TRBJ2-3; v_gene: TRBV9; CDR3aa: ASTPGTMTDTQY
j_gene: TRBJ1-1; v_gene: TRBV7-2; CDR3aa: ASSLLVSTEAF
j_gene: TRBJ2-7; v_gene: TRBV29-1; CDR3aa: SVGSYAGGDLYEQY
j_gene: TRBJ2-7; v_gene: TRBV28; CDR3aa: ASRKGAYEQY
j_gene: TRBJ2-1; v_gene: TRBV4-3; CDR3aa: ASSEGQGSHNEQF
j_gene: TRBJ2-2; v_gene: TRBV9; CDR3aa: ASSVGGDTGELF
j_gene: TRBJ1-5; v_gene: TRBV6-6; CDR3aa: ASSRPQTSANQPQH
j_gene: TRBJ1-3; v_gene: TRBV18; CDR3aa: ASSSSRGLSGNTIY
j_gene: TRBJ1-1; v_gene: TRBV5-6; CDR3aa: ASSLFGQNTEAF
j_gene: TRBJ1-2; v_gene: TRBV7-9; CDR3aa: ASSGTNSGQGYGYT